Listed below are T cell receptor beta chains from one sample, sequenced in a study of monozygotic twins with inflammatory bowel disease. TCRdb re-called the 5' RACE reads and gives one entry per CDR3 protein, without DNA. This sample's table reports 190,000 or so distinct CDR3 sequences. Source material: blood. The receptors here all came from a human donor with ulcerative colitis or Crohn's disease, or a healthy co-twin of an affected twin (not recorded which). Both conserved end residues are part of each CDR3.

v_gene	j_gene	CDR3aa
TRBV7-9	TRBJ1-4	CASSLLVEKLFF
TRBV5-1	TRBJ2-3	CASSRRQGRDDTQYF
TRBV5-5	TRBJ1-1	CASSSRLMNTEAFF
TRBV29-1	TRBJ1-3	CSVVSGNTIYF
TRBV7-6	TRBJ2-7	CASSFDVGFYEQYF
TRBV6-1	TRBJ2-3	CASSRQGAEDTQYF
TRBV5-4	TRBJ1-2	CASSRTGGGDYGYTF
TRBV5-1	TRBJ2-7	CASSRGGGYEQYF
TRBV29-1	TRBJ2-2	CSTSRIRGGELFF
TRBV29-1	TRBJ2-7	CSALGQASYEQYF
TRBV5-1	TRBJ2-1	CASSAGGVYNEQFF
TRBV20-1	TRBJ1-5	CSARSRMQQPQHF
TRBV12-3/TRBV12-4	TRBJ1-1	CASSLGAGTEAFF
TRBV18	TRBJ1-1	CASSPPTGGRNTEAFF
TRBV14	TRBJ2-5	CASSQGLQETQYF
TRBV20-1	TRBJ1-3	CSARDLEVFSGNTIYF
TRBV6-6	TRBJ2-7	CASQGANYEQYF
TRBV12-3/TRBV12-4	TRBJ1-2	CASSPGFFAGGGYGYTF
TRBV4-2	TRBJ1-5	CASSLDRVRNQPQHF
TRBV18	TRBJ2-3	CASSQGGLTDTQYF
TRBV6-5	TRBJ2-3	CASSYGTSGGMDTQYF
TRBV29-1	TRBJ2-6	CSVESPVWGAHGVLTF
TRBV5-1	TRBJ2-3	CASSLGDRSSTDTQYF
TRBV10-3	TRBJ2-5	CAISAGGETQYF
TRBV4-1	TRBJ2-7	CASSQKKQGAYEQYF
TRBV19	TRBJ1-2	CASSTDRGPNYGYTF
TRBV20-1	TRBJ1-1	CSARDGDVNTEAFF
TRBV3-1	TRBJ1-5	CASSQLGVNQPQHF
TRBV7-9	TRBJ2-7	CASSSDGYEQYF
TRBV5-1	TRBJ2-7	CASKGEDEQYF
TRBV10-3	TRBJ1-2	CAISGERGASYGYTF
TRBV20-1	TRBJ1-1	CSAGDSRGAFF
TRBV11-2	TRBJ2-7	CASRSAYEQYF
TRBV12-3/TRBV12-4	TRBJ1-1	CASTQTSMNTEAFF
TRBV19	TRBJ1-2	CATADRNYGYTF
TRBV4-1	TRBJ1-1	CASSQDGHPNTEAFF
TRBV7-9	TRBJ2-7	CASSLSADEQYF
TRBV3-1	TRBJ2-3	CASSRTSGRGDTQYF
TRBV6-5	TRBJ1-6	CASSYSGQSNSPLHF
TRBV5-6	TRBJ2-7	CASSRVTRSTLDEQYF
TRBV5-5	TRBJ2-5	CASLGIVETQYF
TRBV5-6	TRBJ2-3	CASSLLAGITDTQYF
TRBV3-1	TRBJ2-7	CASSHVAGPLYEQYF
TRBV15	TRBJ1-3	CATSRGQTISGNTIYF